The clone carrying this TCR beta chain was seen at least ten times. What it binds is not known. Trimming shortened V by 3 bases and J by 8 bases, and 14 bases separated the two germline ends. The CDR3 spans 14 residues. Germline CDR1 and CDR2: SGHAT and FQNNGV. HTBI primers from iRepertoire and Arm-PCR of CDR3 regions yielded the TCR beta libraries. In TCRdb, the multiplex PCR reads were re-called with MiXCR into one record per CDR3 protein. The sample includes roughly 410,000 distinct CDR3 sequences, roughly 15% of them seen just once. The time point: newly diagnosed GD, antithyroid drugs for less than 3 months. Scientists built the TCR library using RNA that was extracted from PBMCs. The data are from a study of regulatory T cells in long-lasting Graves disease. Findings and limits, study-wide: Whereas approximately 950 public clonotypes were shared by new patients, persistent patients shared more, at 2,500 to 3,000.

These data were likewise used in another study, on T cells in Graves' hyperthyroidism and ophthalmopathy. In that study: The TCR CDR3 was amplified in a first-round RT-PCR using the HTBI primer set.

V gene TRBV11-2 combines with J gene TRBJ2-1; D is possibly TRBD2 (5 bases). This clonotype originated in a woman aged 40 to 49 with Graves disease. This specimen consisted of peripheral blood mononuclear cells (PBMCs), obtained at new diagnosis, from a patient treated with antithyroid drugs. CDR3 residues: CASSFRYSRDEQFF. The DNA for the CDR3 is TGTGCCAGCAGCTTTAGATACTCGCGGGATGAGCAGTTCTTC. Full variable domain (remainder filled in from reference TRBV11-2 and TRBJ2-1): EAGVAQSPRYKIIEKRQSVAFWCNPISGHATLYWYQQILGQGPKLLIQFQNNGVVDDSQLPKDRFSAERLKGVDSTLKIQPAKLEDSAVYLCASSFRYSRDEQFFGPGTRLTVL.